Listed here are 25 T cell receptor beta chains from one sample, sequenced in a study of CD8+ T cells in alopecia areata. Following RNA extraction, reverse transcription yielded cDNA that acted as the sequencing template. Assay used: immunoSEQ multiplex PCR; TCRdb lists only in-frame clones, some missing. In the table there are about 150,000 clones, 55% of which are singletons. The sequenced sample was CD4+ T cells sorted from blood. The receptor set was obtained from a human donor in good health.

The chain combines TRBV14 with TRBJ2-2; no firm D call. CDR1 and CDR2 from the germline V gene are SGHDN and FVKESK. CDR3 size: 14 residues. Trimming stripped 4 bases from V and 0 bases from J, with 6 bases between. The CDR3, as DNA: TGTGCCAGCAGCCTCCAGGCGAACACCGGGGAGCTGTTTTTT. Protein sequence: CASSLQANTGELFF.

The V call is TRBV28, the J call TRBJ2-6; D remains unclear. Per germline, CDR1 MDHEN and CDR2 SYDVKM. V dropped 5 bases and J dropped 0 bases, with 5 bases sitting between them. This CDR3 is 14 amino acids long. The DNA for the CDR3 is TGTGCCAGCAGTACCTACTCTGGGGCCAACGTCCTGACTTTC. Translation: CASSTYSGANVLTF.

The CDR3 DNA is TGCGCCAGCAGCTTGGATGGGGGCCGGGATGGCTACACCTTC. Amino acids: CASSLDGGRDGYTF. The rearrangement uses TRBV5-1 and TRBJ1-2, with D possibly being TRBD1 (6 bases). CDR3 size: 14 residues. Germline assignment: CDR1 SGHRS and CDR2 YFSETQ. Trimming shortened V by 0 bases and J by 6 bases, and 12 bases separated the two germline ends.

This clone was found many times. Here the CDR3 reads CATDRRNTIYF. CDR3 DNA: TGTGCCACCGACAGGAGGAACACCATATATTTT. The V gene is TRBV19, the J gene TRBJ1-3; D may be TRBD1 (6 bases). This CDR3 has 11 residues. The germline V gene encodes CDR1 LNHDA and CDR2 SQIVND (reference sequence). V lost 10 bases and J 7 bases, leaving 11 bases between the germline ends.

The genes are TRBV4-1 and TRBJ2-5; maybe TRBD2 (6 bases). The germline gives CDR1 MGHRA, CDR2 YSYEKL. Trimming shortened V by 0 bases and J by 5 bases, and 16 bases separated the two germline ends. This CDR3 spans 16 amino acids. The CDR3 nucleotides are TGCGCCAGCAGCCAAGACGCCCTACTAGCTTATGAGACCCAGTACTTC. This sequence encodes CASSQDALLAYETQYF.

The chain carries TRBV6-6 and TRBJ2-1; 7 bases match TRBD2. This CDR3 has 15 amino acids. Germline CDR1 MNHNY, CDR2 SVGAGI (reference sequence). V gave up 2 bases and J gave up 10 bases; unmatched junction bases: 11. The CDR3 DNA reads as TGTGCCAGCAGTTACAGGACTGGCGGGAGTAGGGAGCAGTTCTTC. Its protein is CASSYRTGGSREQFF.

This clone showed up just a few times. The chain is built from TRBV5-1 and TRBJ2-5; either TRBD1 or TRBD2 may fit D (5 bases each). The J call may be incorrect, as the DNA end agrees better with TRBJ2-7. CDR3 length equals 15 residues. Germline V gives CDR1 SGHRS, CDR2 YFSETQ. The CDR3 is CASSPLSGGVYEQYF. CDR3 in DNA: TGCGCCAGCAGCCCACTTAGTGGGGGTGTCTACGAGCAGTACTTC.

This clone has a single count. V usage is TRBV5-1 and J usage is TRBJ2-6; a possible D gene is TRBD2 (5 bases). The CDR3 sequence is 16 residues long. V lost 0 bases and J 2 bases, leaving 9 bases between the germline ends. Germline values: CDR1 SGHRS, CDR2 YFSETQ. CDR3 loop: CASSLAEGPGANVLTF. CDR3 sequence (DNA): TGCGCCAGCAGCTTGGCCGAGGGTCCTGGGGCCAACGTCCTGACTTTC.

The V and J genes are TRBV6-5 and TRBJ2-1, with D perhaps TRBD1 (5 bases). The germline CDR1 and CDR2 sequences are MNHEY and SVGAGI. With 5 bases removed from V and 8 bases from J, the gap between germline ends came to 7 bases. The CDR3 consists of 11 residues. The CDR3 is CASSTGHEQFF. The CDR3 DNA sequence: TGTGCCAGCAGTACAGGTCATGAGCAGTTCTTC.

V is TRBV29-1 and J is TRBJ2-1, with 11 nucleotides matching TRBD2. The V segment lost 0 bases and the J segment 1 base; nucleotides outside the gene matches: 5. CDR1 is SQVTM and CDR2 is ANQGSEA in the germline V gene. This CDR3 has 17 amino acids. DNA of the CDR3: TGCAGCGTTGAAGAGGGTCGACTAGCGGGATCCTACAATGAGCAGTTCTTC. It is translated as CSVEEGRLAGSYNEQFF.

This clone was counted a few times. This chain joins TRBV27 and TRBJ2-1, with D tentatively TRBD2 (5 bases). Per the germline V gene, CDR1 is MNHEY and CDR2 is SMNVEV (reference sequence). The V end lost 5 bases, the J end lost 4 bases, and 18 bases lay between the germline ends. The CDR3 contains 16 residues. The CDR3 is CASSPPGAGGYNEQFF. The CDR3 DNA reads TGTGCCAGCAGTCCCCCGGGCGCGGGCGGGTACAATGAGCAGTTCTTC.

This chain connects TRBV15 to TRBJ2-6; the D gene is possibly TRBD2 (7 bases). Trimming shortened V by 0 bases and J by 1 base, and 16 bases separated the two germline ends. The CDR3 consists of 19 residues. CDR1 LNHNV and CDR2 YYDKDF come from the germline V gene (reference sequence). The CDR3 spells CATSRDLGRGLSGANVLTF. The DNA of the CDR3 is TGTGCCACCAGCAGAGATCTTGGCAGGGGACTATCTGGGGCCAACGTCCTGACTTTC.

The chain has TRBV15 and TRBJ2-6; 8 bases line up with TRBD2. This CDR3 contains 17 residues. The germline gives CDR1 LNHNV, CDR2 YYDKDF (reference sequence). The V gene end was trimmed by 1 base and the J gene end by 2 bases; junction bases not matched to a gene: 4. The CDR3 sequence is CATSRGIAGPGANVLTF. CDR3 bases: TGTGCCACCAGCAGAGGAATAGCGGGACCTGGGGCCAACGTCCTGACTTTC.

Points on this clone: At the DNA level, this CDR3 is encoded by other sequences in the same sample as well. CDR3 in DNA: TGCAGCGTTAGGGTGGGGAACACCGGGGAGCTGTTTTTT. Residues: CSVRVGNTGELFF. This chain joins TRBV29-1 and TRBJ2-2; D not certain. This CDR3 has 13 amino acids. V lost 5 bases and J 1 base, leaving 8 bases between the germline ends. Germline V gene data show CDR1 as SQVTM and CDR2 as ANQGSEA.

This clone was seen repeatedly, ten times or more. This chain uses TRBV18 with TRBJ2-3; 8 bases are a match to TRBD2. The CDR3 extends over 16 amino acids. Per germline, CDR1 KGHSH and CDR2 LQKENI. The V gene end was trimmed by 1 base and the J gene end by 4 bases; junction bases not matched to a gene: 7. The CDR3 reads CASSPRLSGGPDTQYF. The CDR3 nucleotides read TGTGCCAGCTCACCACGCCTATCGGGAGGGCCAGATACGCAGTATTTT. Filled out from reference TRBV18 and TRBJ2-3, the complete variable domain reads NAGVMQNPRHLVRRRGQEARLRCSPMKGHSHVYWYRQLPEEGLKFMVYLQKENIIDESGMPKERFSAEFPKEGPSILRIQQVVRGDSAAYFCASSPRLSGGPDTQYFGPGTRLTVL.

V and J are TRBV5-4 and TRBJ2-1; TRBD2 matches at 8 bases. The ends lost 4 bases at V and 8 bases at J; junction bases unmatched: 14. Germline V gene data show CDR1 as SGHNT and CDR2 as YYREEE (reference sequence). The CDR3 runs 16 residues. The CDR3 reads CASSGAGTSRGDEQFF. Here the CDR3 DNA reads TGTGCCAGCAGCGGTGCCGGGACTAGTCGAGGGGATGAGCAGTTCTTC.

The chain carries TRBV29-1 and TRBJ2-1, with 13 nucleotides matching TRBD2. This CDR3 is built from 14 residues. Germline V gives CDR1 SQVTM, CDR2 ANQGSEA. V gave up 7 bases and J gave up 6 bases; unmatched junction bases: 6. The CDR3 is CSAGWTSGSNEQFF. For the CDR3, the DNA is TGCAGCGCAGGGTGGACTAGCGGGAGCAATGAGCAGTTCTTC.

The chain employs TRBV29-1 and TRBJ2-7; TRBD2 might be the D (6 bases). The V and J ends lost 6 bases and 5 bases respectively, with 17 bases between them. CDR1 and CDR2 (germline): SQVTM, ANQGSEA. This CDR3 is built from 13 residues. CDR3: CSVLTEGRHEQYF. CDR3 coding DNA: TGCAGCGTACTTACAGAGGGGAGGCACGAGCAGTACTTC.

This clone was found a few times. V and J are TRBV23-1 and TRBJ2-3; D is possibly TRBD1 (5 bases). TRBV23-1 is designated an ORF whose function remains uncertain. CDR3 length: 15 amino acids. V was cut by 0 bases and J by 0 bases, with 7 bases left in between. The CDR3 DNA reads TGCGCCAGCAGTCAATCCAGGGATAGCACAGATACGCAGTATTTT. It translates to CASSQSRDSTDTQYF.

V usage is TRBV9 and J usage is TRBJ2-3, with TRBD1 matching over 9 bases. The CDR3 length is 16 residues. The germline gives CDR1 SGDLS, CDR2 YYNGEE. The ends lost 3 bases at V and 3 bases at J; junction bases unmatched: 8. In nucleotides, the CDR3 is TGTGCCAGCAGCGGGCCCTTGGACAGGGGAACAGATACGCAGTATTTT. Encoded protein: CASSGPLDRGTDTQYF.

The chain uses TRBV9 and TRBJ2-5; 12 bases line up with TRBD2. This CDR3 is built from 14 residues. V gave up 3 bases and J gave up 7 bases; unmatched junction bases: 4. Germline V gene data show CDR1 as SGDLS and CDR2 as YYNGEE. CDR3 nucleotides: TGTGCCAGCAGCGATGGGACTAGCGGGTTGACCCAGTACTTC. It specifies CASSDGTSGLTQYF.

The chain is built from TRBV29-1 and TRBJ1-2, with 11 bases that match TRBD1. Germline assignment: CDR1 SQVTM and CDR2 ANQGSEA. CDR3 length equals 14 residues. The junction had 4 bases not matched to a gene; V was cut back by 2 bases and J by 5 bases. The CDR3 DNA reads TGCAGCGTTGAAAGGACAGGGGGCAAGTATGGCTACACCTTC. Translation: CSVERTGGKYGYTF.

The CDR3: CASGGTSGSTDTQYF. CDR3 in DNA: TGTGCCAGCGGGGGGACTAGCGGGAGTACAGATACGCAGTATTTT. This chain connects TRBV25-1 to TRBJ2-3; 14 nucleotides align to TRBD2. Looked up from germline, CDR1 is MGHDK and CDR2 is SYGVNS. This CDR3 contains 15 residues. J lost 3 bases, V lost 8 bases, and 4 bases had no gene match.

This clone has more than one count but fewer than ten. Other DNA sequences within the sample encode an identical CDR3. The chain employs TRBV27 and TRBJ2-3; 7 nucleotides agree with TRBD2. CDR1 is MNHEY and CDR2 is SMNVEV in the germline V gene (reference sequence). CDR3 size: 14 residues. The V and J ends lost 6 bases and 2 bases, in that order; junction bases with no gene match: 5. CDR3: CASRPAGFTDTQYF. The CDR3 DNA is TGTGCCAGCAGGCCAGCGGGATTCACAGATACGCAGTATTTT.

This clone was picked up a small number of times. CDR3 sequence reads: CASSLLTPTGGSQPQHF. CDR3 in DNA: TGTGCCAGCAGTTTACTGACCCCCACAGGGGGGAGTCAGCCCCAGCATTTT. The rearrangement links TRBV27 to TRBJ1-5; 8 bases align to TRBD1. The CDR3 extends over 17 amino acids. Germline assignment: CDR1 MNHEY and CDR2 SMNVEV (reference sequence). The V and J ends lost 2 bases and 6 bases, in that order; junction bases with no gene match: 12.